Listed below are T cell receptor beta chains from one sample, sequenced in a study of blood T cell repertoires in COVID-19. Profiled with immunoSEQ multiplex PCR; TCRdb holds only in-frame clones, not every one. The table records about 200,000 clones, 70% to 90% of them present only once. The sequenced material came from peripheral blood. The receptors were gathered from a woman aged 70-85 years with active or convalescent COVID-19. Each CDR3 is given with its conserved first and last residue. The D gene is left open where the match is weak. Not every row has a clone size; where given, it reads once, few, many or a size class.

. | 16 | . | TRBJ2-1 | TRBV5-1 | TGCGCCAGCAGCTCCCTGGGTGCAGGGTCCTACAATGAGCAGTTCTTC | CASSSLGAGSYNEQFF
. | 15 | TRBD2 | TRBJ2-3 | TRBV19 | TGTGCCAGTAGTATAGGGACTAGCGGGAGAGATACGCAGTATTTT | CASSIGTSGRDTQYF
. | 15 | . | TRBJ2-3 | TRBV6-1 | TGTGCCAGCAGTATAACTAGGGGGAGCACAGATACGCAGTATTTT | CASSITRGSTDTQYF
. | 15 | . | TRBJ1-5 | TRBV2 | TGTGCCAGCAGTGTCTCAGGGAGGGGGAATCAGCCCCAGCATTTT | CASSVSGRGNQPQHF
. | 15 | TRBD1 | TRBJ1-2 | TRBV6-2/TRBV6-3 | TGTGCCAGCAGTTACTCAGTAGGGGGCTCGAGGGGCTACACCTTC | CASSYSVGGSRGYTF
. | 16 | TRBD2 | TRBJ2-2 | TRBV6-5 | TGTGCCAGCAGTTACGGTCGACTAGCCAACACCGGGGAGCTGTTTTTT | CASSYGRLANTGELFF
. | 14 | . | TRBJ2-6 | TRBV5-4 | TGTGCCAGCAGCTTACAGGACCGGGCCAACGTCCTGACTTTC | CASSLQDRANVLTF
. | 13 | . | TRBJ2-7 | TRBV11-2 | TGTGCCAGCAGCTTGTCCGGGATTCCCGAGCAGTACTTC | CASSLSGIPEQYF
. | 13 | TRBD1 | TRBJ1-4 | TRBV29-1 | TGCAGCGTTCAGACAGGGACTTTTGAAAAACTGTTTTTT | CSVQTGTFEKLFF
. | 14 | TRBD1 | TRBJ1-1 | TRBV30 | TGTGCCTGGGACAGGGGAAATATGATCACTGAAGCTTTCTTT | CAWDRGNMITEAFF
. | 19 | TRBD1 | TRBJ2-6 | TRBV19 | TGTGCCAGTAGTCCAAGCCAGGACAGGCCCAGCTCTGGGGCCAACGTCCTGACTTTC | CASSPSQDRPSSGANVLTF
. | 14 | . | TRBJ1-2 | TRBV7-3 | TGTGCCAGCAGCTTAACTGGAGTGGGCTATGGCTACACCTTC | CASSLTGVGYGYTF
. | 12 | . | TRBJ2-1 | TRBV6-6 | TGTGCCAGCAGTTACTCGGCTAATGAGCAGTTCTTC | CASSYSANEQFF
once | 17 | . | TRBJ2-1 | TRBV5-1 | TGCGCCAGCAGCTTGGTGTTAGCCCAGGGACTTTCCAATGAGCAGTTCTTC | CASSLVLAQGLSNEQFF
. | 18 | . | TRBJ2-3 | TRBV21-1 | TGTGCCAGCAGCAAAGGGACTAGCGACTCACCCCTCACAGATACGCAGTATTTT | CASSKGTSDSPLTDTQYF
. | 15 | TRBD2 | TRBJ2-1 | TRBV9 | TGTGCCAGCAGCCCTTCCCTAGCGGGGCCCAATGAGCAGTTCTTC | CASSPSLAGPNEQFF
. | 16 | TRBD2 | TRBJ2-2 | TRBV11-2 | TGTGCCAGCAGCTCCGGGACTAGCGGGAGGGCCGGGGAGCTGTTTTTT | CASSSGTSGRAGELFF
. | 14 | TRBD1 | TRBJ1-2 | TRBV28 | TGTGCCAGCAGGGAACGGGACAGGGGGCAAGGCTACACCTTC | CASRERDRGQGYTF
. | 14 | . | TRBJ2-2 | TRBV19 | TGTGCCAGTAGTTTGACAGGAGTTACCGGGGAGCTGTTTTTT | CASSLTGVTGELFF
. | 15 | . | TRBJ1-2 | TRBV7-2 | TGTGCCAGCAGCTTACGTAGGGCGCAGGGCTATGGCTACACCTTC | CASSLRRAQGYGYTF
. | 15 | TRBD2 | TRBJ2-3 | TRBV5-1 | TGCGCCAGCAGCTTGACTAGCGGTAGCACAGATACGCAGTATTTT | CASSLTSGSTDTQYF
. | 11 | TRBD1 | TRBJ2-7 | TRBV28 | TGTGCCAGCTTAGGGGGCCACGAGCAGTACTTC | CASLGGHEQYF
. | 16 | TRBD2 | TRBJ2-7 | TRBV3-1/TRBV3-2 | TGTGCCAGCAGCCTTGGACTAGCGGGAGCAAGCAACGAGCAGTACTTC | CASSLGLAGASNEQYF
. | 15 | . | TRBJ1-2 | TRBV4-2 | TGTGCCAGCAGCCAACCGGAGGGTCTTAACTATGGCTACACCTTC | CASSQPEGLNYGYTF
few | 14 | . | TRBJ2-1 | TRBV30 | TGTGCCTGGAGTGGAGGGCCCGGTTTTAGTGAGCAGTTCTTC | CAWSGGPGFSEQFF
few | 16 | TRBD1 | TRBJ2-2 | TRBV28 | TGTGCCAGCAGTTTATTAGGGACAGCGAACACCGGGGAGCTGTTTTTT | CASSLLGTANTGELFF
. | 16 | TRBD1 | TRBJ2-7 | TRBV18 | TGTGCCAGCTCACGCCTTCCGGGACAGAGCTCCTACGAGCAGTACTTC | CASSRLPGQSSYEQYF